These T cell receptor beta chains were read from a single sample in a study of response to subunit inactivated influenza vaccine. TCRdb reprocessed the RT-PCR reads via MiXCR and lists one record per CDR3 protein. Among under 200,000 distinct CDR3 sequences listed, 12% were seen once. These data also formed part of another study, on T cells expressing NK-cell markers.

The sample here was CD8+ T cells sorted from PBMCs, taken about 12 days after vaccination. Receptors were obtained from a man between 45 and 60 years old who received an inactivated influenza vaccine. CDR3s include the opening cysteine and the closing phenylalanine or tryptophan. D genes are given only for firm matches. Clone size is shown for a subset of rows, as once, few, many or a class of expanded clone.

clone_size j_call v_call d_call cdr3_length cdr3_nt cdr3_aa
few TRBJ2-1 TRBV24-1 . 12 TGTGCCACCAGTGCCCAGGGGTATGAGCAGTTCTTC CATSAQGYEQFF
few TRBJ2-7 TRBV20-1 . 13 TGCAGTGCTAGGAACTTGGGGGCTTACGAGCAGTACTTC CSARNLGAYEQYF
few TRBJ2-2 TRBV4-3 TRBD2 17 TGCGCCAGCAGCCAACCAGGACTAGCGGGGACCACCGGGGAGCTGTTTTTT CASSQPGLAGTTGELFF
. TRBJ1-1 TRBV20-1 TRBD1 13 TGCAGTGCGAGTGGACAGGACGAAACTGAAGCTTTCTTT CSASGQDETEAFF
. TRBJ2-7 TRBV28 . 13 TGTGCCAGCAGTTTACGTGGTGACTACGAGCAGTACTTC CASSLRGDYEQYF
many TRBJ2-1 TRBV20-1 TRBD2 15 TGCAGTGCCGCCGGGACGCCTAGCGGGATCAATGAGCAGTTCTTC CSAAGTPSGINEQFF
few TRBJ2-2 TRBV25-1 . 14 TGTGCCAGCAGTGCCTTGATAGGGGCCGGGGAGCTGTTTTTT CASSALIGAGELFF
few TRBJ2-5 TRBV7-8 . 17 TGTGCCAGCAGCTTAGGGGTTCTAGGGGTCTACCAAGAGACCCAGTACTTC CASSLGVLGVYQETQYF
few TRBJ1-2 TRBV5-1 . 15 TGCGCCAGCAGCTTGGAGGGCAGGGGAGTGTATGGCTACACCTTC CASSLEGRGVYGYTF
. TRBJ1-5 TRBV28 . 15 TGTGCCAGCAGTTTCCCTAAACAGGGTAATCAGCCCCAGCATTTT CASSFPKQGNQPQHF
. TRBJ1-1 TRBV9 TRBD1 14 TGTGCCAGCAGCGCCGGACAGGGCGGGTTGGTAGCTTTCTTT CASSAGQGGLVAFF
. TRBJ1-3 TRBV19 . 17 TGTGCCAGTAGTTTAAACCGGGACCGCACCTCTGGAAACACCATATATTTT CASSLNRDRTSGNTIYF
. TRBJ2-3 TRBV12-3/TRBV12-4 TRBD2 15 TGTGCCAGCAGTTTAGTCGCGGGGGATCCAGATACGCAGTATTTT CASSLVAGDPDTQYF
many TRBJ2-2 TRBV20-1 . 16 TGCAGTGCTAAGGCCCTGGCTTACGAGGGGACCGGGGAGCTGTTTTTT CSAKALAYEGTGELFF
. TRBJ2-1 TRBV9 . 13 TGTGCCAGCAGCGTTCCCCCTTTGCATGAGCAGTTCTTC CASSVPPLHEQFF
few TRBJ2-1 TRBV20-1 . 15 TGCAGTGCTTTCGGGGTGGCGGGGAGCTACAATGAGCAGTTCTTC CSAFGVAGSYNEQFF
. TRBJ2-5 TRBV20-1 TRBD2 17 TGCAGTGCAACCGGACTAGCGGGGGGACACATCCAAGAGACCCAGTACTTC CSATGLAGGHIQETQYF
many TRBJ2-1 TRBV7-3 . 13 TGTGCCAGCAGCTTTGGCCTTGACAATGAGCAGTTCTTC CASSFGLDNEQFF
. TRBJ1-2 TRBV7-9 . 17 TGTGCCAGCAGTTCTGTCCAGGGAGGGGTCTTTAACTATGGCTACACCTTC CASSSVQGGVFNYGYTF
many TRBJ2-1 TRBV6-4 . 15 TGTGCCAGCAGTGACTTGGGGGGAGGAGGCAATGAGCAGTTCTTC CASSDLGGGGNEQFF
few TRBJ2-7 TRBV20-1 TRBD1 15 TGCAGTGCTAACCTCGGGACAGGTAACTCCTACGAGCAGTACTTC CSANLGTGNSYEQYF
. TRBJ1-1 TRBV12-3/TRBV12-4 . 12 TGTGCCAGCAGTTTACGTCCCCCTGAAGCTTTCTTT CASSLRPPEAFF
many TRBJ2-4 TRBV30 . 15 TGTGCCACCGGGGGCAGAGGAAACCGCAAAAACATTCAGTACTTC CATGGRGNRKNIQYF
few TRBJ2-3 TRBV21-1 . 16 . CASSKFVGIGTDTQYF
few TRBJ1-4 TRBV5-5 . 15 TGTGCCAGCAGCTTGCTTGAACTAATCGATGAAAAACTGTTTTTT CASSLLELIDEKLFF
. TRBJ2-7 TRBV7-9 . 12 TGTGCCAGCAGCTTAGGGATTCGCGAGCAGTACTTC CASSLGIREQYF
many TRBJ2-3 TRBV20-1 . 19 TGCAGTGCTAGAGATAATGCTGGCGTAACGGGGGATAGCACAGATACGCAGTATTTT CSARDNAGVTGDSTDTQYF
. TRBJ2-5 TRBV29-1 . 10 TGCAGCGTTGAGCTACAGACCCAGTACTTC CSVELQTQYF
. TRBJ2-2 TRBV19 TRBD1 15 TGTGCCAGTAGTATAACAGGGGTTCGGACCGGGGAGCTGTTTTTT CASSITGVRTGELFF
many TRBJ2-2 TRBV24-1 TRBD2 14 TGTGCCACTGCACCGGGAGGGGAGTCCGGGGAGCTGTTTTTT CATAPGGESGELFF
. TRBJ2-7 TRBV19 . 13 TGTGCCAGTAGTAAAGCTCTGGCTGCCGAGCAGTACTTC CASSKALAAEQYF
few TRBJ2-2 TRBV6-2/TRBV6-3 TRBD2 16 TGTGCCAGCAGTTACGAGGGGGGGACTAGCGGCGGGGAGCTGTTTTTT CASSYEGGTSGGELFF
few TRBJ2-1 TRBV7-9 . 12 TGTGCCAGCAGCTTAAGTCCCGATGAGCAGTTCTTC CASSLSPDEQFF
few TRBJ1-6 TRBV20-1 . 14 TGCAGTGCTAGTATCAGGGAGGCTAATTCACCCCTCCACTTT CSASIREANSPLHF
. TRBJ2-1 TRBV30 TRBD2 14 TGTGCCTGGAGCGGGGGGACCTCCTACAATGAGCAGTTCTTC CAWSGGTSYNEQFF
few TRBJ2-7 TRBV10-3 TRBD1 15 TGTGCCATCAGTGAGTCGGAACAGGGGGGCTACGAGCAGTACTTC CAISESEQGGYEQYF
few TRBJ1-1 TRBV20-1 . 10 TGCAGTGCCCCGACAGGTGAAGCTTTCTTT CSAPTGEAFF
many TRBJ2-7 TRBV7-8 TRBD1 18 TGTGCCAGCAGCTTAGGGGGCTGGGGGGCACAGGGGGCAAACGAGCAGTACTTC CASSLGGWGAQGANEQYF
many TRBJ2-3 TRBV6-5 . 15 TGTGCCAGCAGTTACTCCCCAAAGACTGCGGATACGCAGTATTTT CASSYSPKTADTQYF
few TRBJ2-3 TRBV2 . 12 TGTGCCAGCAGTGATCGCACAGATACGCAGTATTTT CASSDRTDTQYF
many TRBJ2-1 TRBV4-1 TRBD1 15 TGCGCCAGCAGCCAACCGGGACAGGGCTACAATGAGCAGTTCTTC CASSQPGQGYNEQFF
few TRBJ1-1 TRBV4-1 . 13 TGCGCCAGCAGCCCCGGACATAACACTGAAGCTTTCTTT CASSPGHNTEAFF